This TCR beta chain came from a study of blood T cell repertoires in COVID-19. Study at large: COVID-19 samples collected from the United States, Italy and Spain covered acute and convalescent phases.

Individuals aged about 18 to 90 years were recruited from 20 to 25 US areas. In assigning cohorts, the study relied on participant-reported clinical history. V lost 0 bases to trimming and J lost 1 base; unmatched junction nucleotides: 7. Germline V gives CDR1 SGHRS, CDR2 YFSETQ. The CDR3 contains 16 residues. This clone was seen a single time. Produced via immunoSEQ multiplex PCR; TCRdb's table is partial and in-frame only. The table lists some 170,000 clones, over 75% of them singletons. This sequence originates from a human donor with acute COVID-19. The donor label of this sample is uncertain. What was sequenced was PBMCs or T cells enriched from blood (not recorded which). V and J are TRBV5-1 and TRBJ2-7, with TRBD1 matching over 7 bases. The CDR3 protein is CASSLAQGGRSYEQYF. CDR3 in DNA: TGCGCCAGCAGCTTGGCCCAAGGGGGCCGTTCCTACGAGCAGTACTTC. Full variable domain (remainder filled in from reference TRBV5-1 and TRBJ2-7): KAGVTQTPRYLIKTRGQQVTLSCSPISGHRSVSWYQQTPGQGLQFLFEYFSETQRNKGNFPGRFSGRQFSNSRSEMNVSTLELGDSALYLCASSLAQGGRSYEQYFGPGTRLTVT.